This TCR beta chain was profiled in a study of CD8 T cells in Susac syndrome. Sequencing of TCR beta was performed on blood CD8+ T cells and on blood CD4+ T cells. Random hexamers were used to reverse transcribe the RNA input (roughly 0.5 to 1 ug). Amplification of TCR beta CDR3 across 54 Vbeta and 13 Jbeta was performed with immunoSEQ multiplex PCR. From the immunoSEQ multiplex PCR reads, TCRdb called clonotypes with MiXCR, one entry per CDR3 protein. Found here are about 400,000 distinct CDR3 sequences, approximately 85% of them singletons; the top ten hold roughly 0.11%. There are 16 residues in the CDR3. Germline lookup yields CDR1 DFQATT and CDR2 SNEGSKA (reference sequence). V dropped 1 base and J dropped 1 base, with 11 bases sitting between them.

This sequence was found in a human donor with multiple sclerosis. Sequencing used CD8+ T cells from PBMCs. V and J are TRBV20-1 and TRBJ2-6; tentative D call: TRBD1 (6 bases). The DNA of the CDR3 is TGCAGTGCTAGAGCTTTCAGGGGTTCTGGGGCCAACGTCCTGACTTTC. Encoded protein: CSARAFRGSGANVLTF.